This TCR beta chain was retrieved from a study of T cells in Graves' hyperthyroidism and ophthalmopathy. The overall study: It was at initial diagnosis, before any treatment, that peripheral blood was collected.

Uncontrolled infection, other autoimmune disease, pregnancy and lactation each barred patients from inclusion. This CDR3 comprises 11 residues. Per the germline V gene, CDR1 is DFQATT and CDR2 is SNEGSKA (reference sequence). Trimming shortened V by 5 bases and J by 4 bases, and 9 bases separated the two germline ends. Regions amplified from RNA transcripts were the TCR beta CDR3 regions. The HTBI primer set drove a first-round RT-PCR of the TCR CDR3. TCRdb independently ran MiXCR on the multiplex PCR reads; one entry per CDR3 protein. The top ten hold about 11% of the sample, which has roughly 380,000 distinct CDR3 sequences, around 13% seen once.

The chain carries TRBV20-1 and TRBJ2-7; unclear D gene. Sequenced input: blood. The source is a woman aged 55 to 70 with Graves' hyperthyroidism. CDR3 in amino acids: CSAETQYEQYF. The CDR3 region has the DNA TGCAGTGCTGAGACACAGTACGAGCAGTACTTC.